A selection of T cell receptor beta chains follows, all from one sample in a study of T cells in Graves' hyperthyroidism and ophthalmopathy. Each CDR3 protein is one row after TCRdb ran MiXCR on the multiplex PCR reads. This sample has approximately 410,000 distinct CDR3 sequences, with roughly 15% found just once. Sequences were obtained from blood. Source of these receptors: a man in his late teens or twenties with Graves' ophthalmopathy. Both conserved end residues are part of each CDR3. D genes are given only for firm matches. For some rows the clone size is stated as once, few or many, or as a class when expanded; others skip it.

size: many; D: NA; J: TRBJ1-1; V: TRBV11-3; CDR3: CASSLAYGEAFF; DNA: TGTGCCAGCAGCTTAGCTTACGGAGAAGCTTTCTTT
size: many; D: NA; J: TRBJ1-2; V: TRBV30; CDR3: CAWPGWGLANYGYTF; DNA: TGTGCCTGGCCGGGGTGGGGGTTAGCTAACTATGGCTACACCTTC
size: many; D: NA; J: TRBJ2-7; V: TRBV18; CDR3: CASSPEQSYEQYF; DNA: TGTGCCAGCTCACCTGAGCAAAGCTACGAGCAGTACTTC
size: NA; D: TRBD1; J: TRBJ1-1; V: TRBV10-3; CDR3: CAIRGGQFPEAFF; DNA: TGTGCCATCAGGGGGGGACAGTTTCCTGAAGCTTTCTTT
size: NA; D: NA; J: TRBJ2-2; V: TRBV27; CDR3: CASSSITGPNTGELFF; DNA: TGTGCCAGCAGCAGTATTACAGGGCCCAACACCGGGGAGCTGTTTTTT
size: many; D: TRBD2; J: TRBJ2-3; V: TRBV12-3/TRBV12-4; CDR3: CASSFGGSADTQYF; DNA: TGTGCCAGCAGTTTCGGCGGGAGTGCAGATACGCAGTATTTT
size: NA; D: NA; J: TRBJ1-2; V: TRBV2; CDR3: CASYFGGGEVNGYTF; DNA: TGTGCCAGCTACTTCGGGGGGGGCGAGGTGAATGGCTACACCTTC
size: NA; D: TRBD1; J: TRBJ2-2; V: TRBV5-1; CDR3: CASSLGQGGELFF; DNA: TGCGCCAGCAGCTTGGGACAGGGTGGGGAGCTGTTTTTT
size: few; D: NA; J: TRBJ2-6; V: TRBV6-1; CDR3: CASSAGQFGGANVLTF; DNA: TGTGCCAGCAGTGCAGGACAGTTCGGGGGGGCCAACGTCCTGACTTTC
size: many; D: TRBD1; J: TRBJ1-1; V: TRBV6-1; CDR3: CASSTRRTGVIAEAFF; DNA: TGTGCCAGCAGTACGAGAAGGACAGGGGTGATCGCTGAAGCTTTCTTT
size: NA; D: NA; J: TRBJ1-1; V: TRBV28; CDR3: CASREIEAFF; DNA: TGTGCCAGCAGAGAGATCGAAGCTTTCTTT
size: few; D: NA; J: TRBJ2-4; V: TRBV11-3; CDR3: CASSSTGAKNIQYF; DNA: TGTGCCAGCAGCTCTACGGGAGCCAAAAACATTCAGTACTTC
size: many; D: NA; J: TRBJ2-7; V: TRBV7-9; CDR3: CASLREEAYEQYF; DNA: TGTGCCAGCCTAAGGGAGGAAGCTTACGAGCAGTACTTC
size: many; D: NA; J: TRBJ2-7; V: TRBV6-1; CDR3: CASSSPRDSYEQYF; DNA: TGTGCCAGCAGTTCCCCCAGGGACTCCTACGAGCAGTACTTC
size: many; D: TRBD1; J: TRBJ2-7; V: TRBV2; CDR3: CASRYGQESYEQYF; DNA: TGTGCCAGCAGGTACGGACAGGAATCCTACGAGCAGTACTTC
size: many; D: NA; J: TRBJ2-7; V: TRBV28; CDR3: CASSNDHSYEQYF; DNA: TGTGCCAGCAGCAACGACCACTCCTACGAGCAGTACTTC
size: many; D: NA; J: TRBJ2-1; V: TRBV3-1; CDR3: CASSPRSGSYNEQFF; DNA: TGTGCCAGCAGCCCGAGGAGCGGTTCCTACAATGAGCAGTTCTTC
size: many; D: NA; J: TRBJ1-2; V: TRBV5-6; CDR3: CASSDGVTNYGYTF; DNA: TGTGCCAGCAGCGACGGGGTGACTAACTATGGCTACACCTTC
size: NA; D: TRBD1; J: TRBJ1-4; V: TRBV7-9; CDR3: CASSLSGTANEKLFF; DNA: TGTGCCAGCAGCTTATCCGGGACAGCAAATGAAAAACTGTTTTTT
size: many; D: NA; J: TRBJ1-6; V: TRBV18; CDR3: CASSGARGANSPLHF; DNA: TGTGCCAGTTCTGGGGCGCGGGGTGCGAATTCACCCCTCCACTTT
size: NA; D: NA; J: TRBJ2-7; V: TRBV6-2/TRBV6-3; CDR3: CASNSVQPGSHEQYF; DNA: TGTGCCAGCAATTCCGTACAACCAGGGTCCCACGAGCAGTACTTC